This T cell receptor beta chain derives from a study of T-cell reconstitution after alpha-beta-depleted transplantation in children. Library preparation (for TCRbeta) was performed with unique molecular identifiers. MiXCR was run by TCRdb on the PCR reads, yielding one entry per CDR3 protein. The sample consists of over 100,000 distinct CDR3 sequences, approximately 6% of them appearing once. This clonotype occurred many times. Antigen unknown. Overall study findings and caveats: From surviving recipient T cells and thymic progenitors came the high day-60 TCRbeta diversity observed in some patients. At the one-year point after transplant, T-cell counts and TCRbeta diversity were found to come mostly from T cells that had been newly produced.

The CDR3 consists of 15 residues. Germline-derived CDR1 and CDR2 are MGHDK and SYGVNS. The V and J ends lost 4 bases and 1 base, in that order; junction bases with no gene match: 5. This specimen consisted of PBMCs, mostly from graft donor cells, obtained 60 days after TCRalphabeta/CD19-depleted stem cell transplant. The chain employs TRBV25-1 and TRBJ2-5; TRBD2 aligns across 8 bases. The clonotype comes from a female patient aged 2-9 years who had a stem cell transplant for Fanconi anemia, so the T cells may come from the graft donor. DNA for the CDR3: TGTGCCAGCAGTGTCCCGGGGGGGACCCAAGAGACCCAGTACTTC. It encodes CASSVPGGTQETQYF. Combining the CDR3 with reference TRBV25-1 and TRBJ2-5 gives the whole variable domain EADIYQTPRYLVIGTGKKITLECSQTMGHDKMYWYQQDPGMELHLIHYSYGVNSTEKGDLSSESTVSRIRTEHFPLTLESARPSHTSQYLCASSVPGGTQETQYFGPGTRLLVL.